Described below is a single TCR beta chain sequence and its context. This record comes from a study of TIL therapy for anti-PD-1-resistant metastatic lung cancer. Study overall: Patients had a median age of around 54 years (range about 35-80). Most patients had lung adenocarcinoma; a few tumors were EGFR-mutant, two ALK-rearranged; half smoked currently or formerly.

Time point here: pre-treatment sample, taken before nivolumab and TIL therapy. The libraries were made with immunoSEQ v3. TCRdb's table, derived via immunoSEQ multiplex PCR, lists solely in-frame clones and lacks some. The table shows 50,000 to 65,000 clones, with approximately 80% occurring only once. The germline V gene encodes CDR1 MNHEY and CDR2 SMNVEV (reference sequence). Trimming cost V 2 bases and J 5 bases; bases outside gene matches: 5. The CDR3 has 15 residues. The V and J genes are TRBV27 and TRBJ2-3; 9 bases align to TRBD2. The source material was blood, sampled at baseline. This clonotype was obtained from a person between 25 and 80 years old with non-small cell lung cancer. CDR3 DNA: TGTGCCAGCAGTTTACAAAGCGGGGGGTTAGATACGCAGTATTTT. This gives the protein CASSLQSGGLDTQYF.